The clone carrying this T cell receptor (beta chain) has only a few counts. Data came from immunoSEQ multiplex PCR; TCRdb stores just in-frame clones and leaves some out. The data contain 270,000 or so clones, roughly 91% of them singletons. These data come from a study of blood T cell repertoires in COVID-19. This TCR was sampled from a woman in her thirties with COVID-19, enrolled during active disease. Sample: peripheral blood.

This CDR3 reads CASSSRQGPNQPQHF. The CDR3 coding sequence is TGTGCCAGCAGTTCCAGACAGGGGCCCAATCAGCCCCAGCATTTT. The chain joins TRBV27 to TRBJ1-5, with 8 bases lining up with TRBD1. The CDR3 sequence is 15 residues long. Germline V gene sequence: CDR1 MNHEY, CDR2 SMNVEV (reference sequence). The V segment lost 4 bases and the J segment 3 bases; nucleotides outside the gene matches: 5.